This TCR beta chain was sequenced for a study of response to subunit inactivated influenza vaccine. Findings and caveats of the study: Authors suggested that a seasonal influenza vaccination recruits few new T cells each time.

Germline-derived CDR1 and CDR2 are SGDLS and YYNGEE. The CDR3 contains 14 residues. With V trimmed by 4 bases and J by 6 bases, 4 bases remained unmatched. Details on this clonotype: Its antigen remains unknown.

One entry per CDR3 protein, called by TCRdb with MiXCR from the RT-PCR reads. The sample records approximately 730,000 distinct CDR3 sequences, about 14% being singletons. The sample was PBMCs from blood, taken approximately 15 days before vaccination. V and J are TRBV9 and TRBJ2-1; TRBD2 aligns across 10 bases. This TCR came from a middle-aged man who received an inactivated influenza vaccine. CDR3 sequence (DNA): TGTGCCAGCAGCTCACTAGCGGGACCCAATGAGCAGTTCTTC. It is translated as CASSSLAGPNEQFF.